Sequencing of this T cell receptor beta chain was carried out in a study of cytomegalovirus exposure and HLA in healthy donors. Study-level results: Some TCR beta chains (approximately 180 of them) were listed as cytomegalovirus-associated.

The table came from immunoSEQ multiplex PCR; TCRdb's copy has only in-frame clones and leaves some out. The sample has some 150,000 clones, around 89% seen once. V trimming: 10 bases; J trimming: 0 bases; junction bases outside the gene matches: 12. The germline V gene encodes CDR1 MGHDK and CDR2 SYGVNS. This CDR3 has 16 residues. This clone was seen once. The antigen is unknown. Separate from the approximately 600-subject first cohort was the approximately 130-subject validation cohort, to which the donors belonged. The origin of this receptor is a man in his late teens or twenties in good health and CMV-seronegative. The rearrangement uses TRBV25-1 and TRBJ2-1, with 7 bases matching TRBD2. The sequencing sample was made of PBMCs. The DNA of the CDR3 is TGTGCCACCCAGACTAGTGGGGGGGGCTCCTACAATGAGCAGTTCTTC. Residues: CATQTSGGGSYNEQFF.